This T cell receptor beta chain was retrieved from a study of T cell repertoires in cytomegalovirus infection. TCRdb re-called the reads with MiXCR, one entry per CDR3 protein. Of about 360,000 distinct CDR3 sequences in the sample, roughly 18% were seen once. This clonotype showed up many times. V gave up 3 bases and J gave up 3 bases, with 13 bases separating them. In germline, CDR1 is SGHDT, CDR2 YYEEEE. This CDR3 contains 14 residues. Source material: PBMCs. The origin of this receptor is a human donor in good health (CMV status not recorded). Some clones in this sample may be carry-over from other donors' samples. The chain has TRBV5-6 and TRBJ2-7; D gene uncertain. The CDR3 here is CASSWVRDRYEQYF. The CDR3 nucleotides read TGTGCCAGCAGCTGGGTTAGGGATCGCTACGAGCAGTACTTC. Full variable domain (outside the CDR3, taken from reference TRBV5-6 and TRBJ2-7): DAGVTQSPTHLIKTRGQQVTLRCSPKSGHDTVSWYQQALGQGPQFIFQYYEEEERQRGNFPDRFSGHQFPNYSSELNVNALLLGDSALYLCASSWVRDRYEQYFGPGTRLTVT.